This entry is about one TCR beta chain. Profiling relied on immunoSEQ multiplex PCR, and the TCRdb table lists in-frame clones only, not all of them. The sample lists 90,000 to 100,000 clones; roughly 84% were seen once. These data belong to a study of cytomegalovirus exposure and HLA in healthy donors. CDR1 is SGHNT, CDR2 YYREEE, per germline (reference sequence). The CDR3 extends over 16 amino acids. Trimming shortened V by 4 bases and J by 3 bases, and 18 bases separated the two germline ends. Source material: PBMCs. This sequence originates from a young man in good health and CMV-seropositive. This sequence joins TRBV5-4 and TRBJ2-3, with D perhaps matching TRBD2 (5 bases). Written as DNA, the CDR3 is TGTGCCAGCAGCGGGCCCGGGGATGGTGGTACAGATACGCAGTATTTT. This codes for CASSGPGDGGTDTQYF.